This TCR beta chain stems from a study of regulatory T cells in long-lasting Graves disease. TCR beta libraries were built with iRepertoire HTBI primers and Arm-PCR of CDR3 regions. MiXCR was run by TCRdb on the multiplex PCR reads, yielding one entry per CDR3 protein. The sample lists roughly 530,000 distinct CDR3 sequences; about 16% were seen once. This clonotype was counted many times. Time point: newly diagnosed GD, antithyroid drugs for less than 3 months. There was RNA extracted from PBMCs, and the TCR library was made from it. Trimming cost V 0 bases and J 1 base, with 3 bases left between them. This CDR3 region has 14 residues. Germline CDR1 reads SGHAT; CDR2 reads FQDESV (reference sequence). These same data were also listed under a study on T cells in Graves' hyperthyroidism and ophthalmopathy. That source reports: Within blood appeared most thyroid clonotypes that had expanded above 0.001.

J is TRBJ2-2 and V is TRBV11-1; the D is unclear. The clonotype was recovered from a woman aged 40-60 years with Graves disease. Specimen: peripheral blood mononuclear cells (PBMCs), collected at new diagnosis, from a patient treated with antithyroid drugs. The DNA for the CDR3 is TGTGCCAGCAGCTTAGCTCAGAACACCGGGGAGCTGTTTTTT. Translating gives CASSLAQNTGELFF.